The 8 T cell receptor beta chains below were found in one sample sequenced in a study of neurological immune-mediated disorders. Each CDR3 protein gets one entry after TCRdb re-called the 5' RACE reads with MiXCR. Here the sample spans tens of thousands of distinct CDR3 sequences, roughly 4.8% being singletons. Sequenced material: PBMCs. The receptors here all came from a woman aged 50 to 60 with multiple sclerosis.

This rearrangement joins TRBV5-1 to TRBJ1-2; D gene uncertain. CDR3 length equals 13 residues. V dropped 4 bases and J dropped 2 bases, with 9 bases sitting between them. Germline CDR1 and CDR2: SGHRS and YFSETQ. CDR3 sequence reads: CASSIQLNYGYTF. Here the CDR3 DNA reads TGCGCCAGCAGCATACAGCTAAACTATGGCTACACCTTC.

This clonotype was seen at least ten times. The rearrangement uses TRBV7-2 and TRBJ1-2, with D perhaps matching TRBD1 (5 bases). The CDR3 spans 15 residues. Trimming removed 5 bases at V and 3 bases at J, with 16 bases between. Germline CDR1 is SGHTA and CDR2 is FQGNSA. CDR3 amino acids: CASSPQGVGHYGYTF. CDR3 nucleotide sequence: TGTGCCAGCAGCCCCCAAGGGGTAGGACACTATGGCTACACCTTC.

This clonotype was detected many times. V gene TRBV6-9 combines with J gene TRBJ2-5; tentatively, D is TRBD2 (6 bases). CDR1 and CDR2 from the germline V gene are MNHGY and SVAAGI. The V end was cut by 6 bases, the J end by 7 bases, with 24 bases between. This CDR3 has 16 residues. This chain's CDR3 is CASRPRCEGAGRTQYF. As DNA, the CDR3 is TGTGCCAGCAGACCGCGGTGTGAGGGTGCGGGGCGGACCCAGTACTTC.

This clonotype occurred a few times. This may arise from a read error, as a much more abundant clone is one base away. V is TRBV7-2 and J is TRBJ1-2; maybe TRBD1 (5 bases). Germline CDR1 and CDR2: SGHTA and FQGNSA. The CDR3 sequence is 15 residues long. With 0 bases removed from V and 2 bases from J, the gap between germline ends came to 10 bases. The CDR3 DNA is TGTGCCAGCAGCTTAGCCCAGGGAAAGAACTATGGCTACACCTTC. Protein sequence: CASSLAQGKNYGYTF.

This clonotype was detected many times. V usage is TRBV7-6 and J usage is TRBJ2-7; D is perhaps TRBD1 (5 bases). The CDR3 is 13 residues long. V was pared by 1 base and J by 4 bases, with 8 bases between. CDR1 is SGHVS, CDR2 FNYEAQ, per germline. CDR3: CASSLEAGYEQYF. The CDR3 nucleotides are TGTGCCAGCAGCTTAGAGGCAGGGTACGAGCAGTACTTC.

About this clonotype itself: The junction and the germline gene differ at one end; a read error may be behind it. This sequence joins TRBV14 and TRBJ1-5; tentatively, D is TRBD1 (5 bases). CDR1 is SGHDN and CDR2 is FVKESK in the germline V gene. This CDR3 is built from 13 residues. CDR3 nucleotides: TGTGCCAGCAGCCAAGTAATGGGGCAGCCCCAGAATTTT. Amino acids: CASSQVMGQPQNF.

This clonotype was counted a few times. Written as DNA, the CDR3 is TGCAGTGCTAGTAATGGGCCAGCAATGACGACCCAGTACTTC. Protein product: CSASNGPAMTTQYF. The chain couples TRBV20-1 to TRBJ2-5; the D is unclear. CDR1 DFQATT and CDR2 SNEGSKA come from the germline V gene (reference sequence). V lost 3 bases and J 7 bases, leaving 18 bases between the germline ends. The CDR3 spans 14 residues.

At least ten counts were recorded for this clonotype. The V and J genes are TRBV9 and TRBJ1-6; no reliable D call. Trimming pared 0 bases from V and 5 bases from J, leaving 6 bases between. Germline V gives CDR1 SGDLS, CDR2 YYNGEE. The length of the CDR3 is 14 residues. CDR3 in DNA: TGTGCCAGCAGCGTAGTCCAGCATAATTCACCCCTCCACTTT. Amino acids: CASSVVQHNSPLHF.